This T cell receptor beta chain was identified in a study of a mutant IDH1 vaccine in newly diagnosed glioma. Study information: The vaccination schedule gave patients eight doses in weeks 1, 3, 5, 7, 11, 15, 19 and 23. Patients' prior therapy spanned radiotherapy, temozolomide, or both; most underwent both.

Notes on this clone: What it recognizes is unknown.

Data came from immunoSEQ multiplex PCR; TCRdb stores just in-frame clones and leaves some out. The sample consists of 35,000 to 40,000 clones, about 83% of them appearing once. Germline V gene lookup returns CDR1 SGDLS and CDR2 YYNGEE. This CDR3 contains 18 residues. J was trimmed by 4 bases and V by 0 bases; bases with no gene match: 11. The time point here: week 11, during vaccination. Doses of 300 ug of mutant IDH1 20-mer peptide were given with topical imiquimod. Study-wide results and limits: Pseudoprogression seemingly bore no relation to changes in top peripheral T cell clonotypes.

The sequencing here drew on PBMCs, taken from a glioma patient whose treatment included an IDH1 peptide vaccine. The J gene is TRBJ2-5, the V gene TRBV9; 11 positions agree with TRBD2. The receptor comes from a man aged 35 to 55 with glioma. The CDR3 reads CASSVGLAGSPFRETQYF. The CDR3 nucleotides read TGTGCCAGCAGCGTAGGACTAGCGGGATCCCCCTTTAGAGAGACCCAGTACTTC.